This T cell receptor (beta chain) is drawn from a study of blood T cell repertoires in COVID-19. TCRdb's copy holds only in-frame clones and misses some; the assay was immunoSEQ multiplex PCR. Of under 300,000 clones in the sample, approximately 90% were seen once. J lost 4 bases, V lost 3 bases, and 8 bases had no gene match. Germline lookup yields CDR1 LNHDA and CDR2 SQIVND (reference sequence). The CDR3 is 16 residues long. V usage is TRBV19 and J usage is TRBJ2-3; 9 bases line up with TRBD1. Specimen: peripheral blood. This clonotype was obtained from a woman in her thirties or forties who had recovered from COVID-19. The CDR3 DNA reads as TGTGCCAGTAGTATCCCAACGGGACAGGGCGCAGATACGCAGTATTTT. Its translation is CASSIPTGQGADTQYF.